One and the same sample provided the 7 T cell receptor beta chains below, sequenced in a study of CD8+ T cells in alopecia areata. After isolation, RNA underwent reverse transcription to generate cDNA as the sequencing template. The table came from immunoSEQ multiplex PCR; TCRdb's copy has only in-frame clones and leaves some out. The sample has some 120,000 clones, 45% to 65% seen once. Sequenced here: CD4+ T cells sorted from blood, sampled at week 0. The receptor source for this set is a human donor with alopecia areata.

The rearrangement links TRBV6-6 to TRBJ2-7, with D tentatively TRBD1 (6 bases). V was shortened by 6 bases and J by 5 bases, with 17 bases between the two germline ends. CDR3 size: 14 residues. Germline lookup yields CDR1 MNHNY and CDR2 SVGAGI (reference sequence). The CDR3 DNA sequence: TGTGCCAGCAGCCCAATCTTTCAGGGGAACGAGCAGTACTTC. Translating it yields CASSPIFQGNEQYF.

This clone was observed a handful of times. This sequence joins TRBV19 and TRBJ1-2, with 7 bases fitting TRBD1. With V trimmed by 7 bases and J by 2 bases, 16 bases remained unmatched. This CDR3 has 17 residues. Germline CDR1 LNHDA, CDR2 SQIVND (reference sequence). The CDR3 reads CASTQIRQGLSNYGYTF. The DNA for the CDR3 is TGTGCCAGTACCCAGATACGACAGGGTTTGTCCAACTATGGCTACACCTTC.

V and J are TRBV29-1 and TRBJ1-5; 9 positions match TRBD1. This CDR3 is 13 amino acids long. J was trimmed by 5 bases and V by 4 bases; bases with no gene match: 3. The germline CDR1 and CDR2 sequences are SQVTM and ANQGSEA. The CDR3 DNA reads TGCAGCGTTGGGGACAGGGAGGATCAGCCCCAGCATTTT. Residues: CSVGDREDQPQHF.

The V and J genes are TRBV19 and TRBJ2-7; perhaps TRBD1 as D (5 bases). Looked up from germline, CDR1 is LNHDA and CDR2 is SQIVND (reference sequence). With 4 bases removed from V and 2 bases from J, the gap between germline ends came to 15 bases. The CDR3 is 15 amino acids. CDR3 loop: CASSSGLLTAYEQYF. In nucleotides, the CDR3 is TGTGCCAGTAGTAGCGGTCTATTGACAGCCTACGAGCAGTACTTC.

This clone was observed a handful of times. The rearrangement uses TRBV27 and TRBJ2-7; 14 bases align to TRBD2. V trimming: 8 bases; J trimming: 5 bases; junction bases outside the gene matches: 8. The CDR3 spans 15 residues. CDR1 and CDR2 (germline): MNHEY, SMNVEV (reference sequence). The chain's CDR3 is CASSRPGLAGDEQYF. In DNA form, the CDR3 reads TGTGCCAGCTCCCGTCCGGGACTAGCGGGAGACGAGCAGTACTTC.

This chain links TRBV18 with TRBJ2-7; tentative D call: TRBD1 (6 bases). Germline V gives CDR1 KGHSH, CDR2 LQKENI. The ends were cut back, 4 bases at V and 7 bases at J, with 20 bases in the middle. This CDR3 spans 15 amino acids. In DNA form, the CDR3 reads TGTGCCAGCTCACTCCCGGGACACCATTTGGGGGAGCAGTACTTC. Translation: CASSLPGHHLGEQYF.

The chain joins TRBV27 to TRBJ2-2; 8 bases are shared with TRBD1. Trimming at V came to 5 bases and at J to 5 bases, leaving 4 bases not matched to a gene. The length of the CDR3 is 14 residues. Germline V gene lookup returns CDR1 MNHEY and CDR2 SMNVEV (reference sequence). This CDR3 is CASSLRQGTGELFF. CDR3 coding DNA: TGTGCCAGCAGTCTAAGACAGGGGACCGGGGAGCTGTTTTTT.